These T cell receptor beta chains were read from a single sample in a study of blood T cell repertoires in COVID-19. Produced via immunoSEQ multiplex PCR; TCRdb's table is partial and in-frame only. The sample holds 200,000 to 250,000 clones, 65% to 90% seen once. Sequencing input: peripheral blood. The origin of the receptors is a human donor in a cohort sampled during active COVID-19. The CDR3 runs from the conserved cysteine through the conserved F or W. A D gene is named only where the DNA matches it firmly.

j_gene: TRBJ1-2
d_gene: TRBD1
v_gene: TRBV7-6
CDR3aa: CASSLRQGEVGYTF

j_gene: TRBJ1-5
d_gene: NA
v_gene: TRBV28
CDR3aa: CASSPLGGNQPQHF

j_gene: TRBJ2-2
d_gene: NA
v_gene: TRBV2
CDR3aa: CASRYYTGELFF

j_gene: TRBJ2-3
d_gene: NA
v_gene: TRBV28
CDR3aa: CASRPRDTDTQYF

j_gene: TRBJ2-7
d_gene: NA
v_gene: TRBV5-1
CDR3aa: CASSLGGPYEQYF

j_gene: TRBJ1-1
d_gene: NA
v_gene: TRBV20-1
CDR3aa: CSASRGMHTEAFF

j_gene: TRBJ2-3
d_gene: NA
v_gene: TRBV27
CDR3aa: CASSLYPGVTDTQYF

j_gene: TRBJ2-7
d_gene: NA
v_gene: TRBV11-2
CDR3aa: CASSLGTGLYEQYF

j_gene: TRBJ1-1
d_gene: TRBD1
v_gene: TRBV6-5
CDR3aa: CASRRQGPMNTEAFF

j_gene: TRBJ2-6
d_gene: TRBD1
v_gene: TRBV27
CDR3aa: CASSLGGQGALVLAGANVLTF

j_gene: TRBJ1-5
d_gene: NA
v_gene: TRBV6-2/TRBV6-3
CDR3aa: CASSSRWRGTNQPQHF

j_gene: TRBJ1-1
d_gene: NA
v_gene: TRBV7-6
CDR3aa: CASSIQSYTEAFF

j_gene: TRBJ2-1
d_gene: NA
v_gene: TRBV11-3
CDR3aa: CASSLTTDNEQFF

j_gene: TRBJ1-4
d_gene: NA
v_gene: TRBV9
CDR3aa: CASSAYARGPNEKLFF

j_gene: TRBJ2-1
d_gene: TRBD2
v_gene: TRBV6-6
CDR3aa: CASSRLAGGPRNEQFF

j_gene: TRBJ1-5
d_gene: TRBD1
v_gene: TRBV18
CDR3aa: CASSDRGDQPQHF

j_gene: TRBJ1-5
d_gene: TRBD1
v_gene: TRBV28
CDR3aa: CASSLYRTGASNQPQHF

j_gene: TRBJ2-5
d_gene: TRBD1
v_gene: TRBV5-6
CDR3aa: CASSSTGSQETQYF

j_gene: TRBJ2-7
d_gene: TRBD2
v_gene: TRBV4-1
CDR3aa: CASSRGLAALKAYEQYF

j_gene: TRBJ2-7
d_gene: NA
v_gene: TRBV2
CDR3aa: CASSEVGEQYF

j_gene: TRBJ2-1
d_gene: NA
v_gene: TRBV9
CDR3aa: CASSLTGLLGNEQFF

j_gene: TRBJ1-6
d_gene: NA
v_gene: TRBV19
CDR3aa: CASSNKETGLGSPLHF

j_gene: TRBJ2-3
d_gene: TRBD1
v_gene: TRBV7-2
CDR3aa: CASSLGGRGREDTQYF

j_gene: TRBJ1-4
d_gene: TRBD1
v_gene: TRBV14
CDR3aa: CASSPLDRGEKLFF

j_gene: TRBJ2-7
d_gene: NA
v_gene: TRBV5-1
CDR3aa: CASSLGPGNEQYF

j_gene: TRBJ2-7
d_gene: NA
v_gene: TRBV11-3
CDR3aa: CASSLDWQGGEQYF

j_gene: TRBJ1-5
d_gene: NA
v_gene: TRBV6-2/TRBV6-3
CDR3aa: CASTPFGSNQPQHF

j_gene: TRBJ2-1
d_gene: TRBD1
v_gene: TRBV27
CDR3aa: CASSERQGSDEQFF

j_gene: TRBJ1-2
d_gene: NA
v_gene: TRBV5-4
CDR3aa: CASSHTENYGYTF

j_gene: TRBJ2-7
d_gene: TRBD2
v_gene: TRBV28
CDR3aa: CASSSPGAGAEVEQYF

j_gene: TRBJ2-1
d_gene: TRBD2
v_gene: TRBV25-1
CDR3aa: CASSDREDVYNEQFF

j_gene: TRBJ2-2
d_gene: TRBD2
v_gene: TRBV9
CDR3aa: CASSVGSGRTGELFF

j_gene: TRBJ2-7
d_gene: NA
v_gene: TRBV29-1
CDR3aa: CSVPDRHYEQYF

j_gene: TRBJ1-3
d_gene: TRBD1
v_gene: TRBV4-1
CDR3aa: CASSHEGQGVGNTIYF

j_gene: TRBJ2-5
d_gene: NA
v_gene: TRBV29-1
CDR3aa: CSVEGLTGRFEETQYF

j_gene: TRBJ1-4
d_gene: NA
v_gene: TRBV6-5
CDR3aa: CASSYSTVGEKLFF

j_gene: TRBJ2-1
d_gene: TRBD1
v_gene: TRBV2
CDR3aa: CASTGQRRKEQFF

j_gene: TRBJ2-7
d_gene: TRBD1
v_gene: TRBV6-6
CDR3aa: CASSYGQGHEQYF

j_gene: TRBJ2-5
d_gene: TRBD2
v_gene: TRBV20-1
CDR3aa: CSASVLVLAGEETQYF

j_gene: TRBJ2-1
d_gene: TRBD1
v_gene: TRBV24-1
CDR3aa: CATSDNSGTGAGFEQFF

j_gene: TRBJ2-2
d_gene: NA
v_gene: TRBV27
CDR3aa: CATSGGLCYTGELFF

j_gene: TRBJ2-4
d_gene: NA
v_gene: TRBV6-5
CDR3aa: CASSYRQAGDIQYF

j_gene: TRBJ2-2
d_gene: NA
v_gene: TRBV10-3
CDR3aa: CAISEFRVDTGELFF

j_gene: TRBJ2-7
d_gene: NA
v_gene: TRBV18
CDR3aa: CASSDRTGSAYEQYF

j_gene: TRBJ2-7
d_gene: NA
v_gene: TRBV27
CDR3aa: CASSPSTGTLTYEQYF

j_gene: TRBJ2-5
d_gene: TRBD1
v_gene: TRBV10-3
CDR3aa: CAITQTGRAWETQYF

j_gene: TRBJ2-7
d_gene: NA
v_gene: TRBV30
CDR3aa: CAWNRGNHEQYF

j_gene: TRBJ1-3
d_gene: NA
v_gene: TRBV30
CDR3aa: CAWSYSSGNTIYF

j_gene: TRBJ2-3
d_gene: NA
v_gene: TRBV11-1
CDR3aa: CASSLGQGIDTQYF

j_gene: TRBJ2-1
d_gene: TRBD2
v_gene: TRBV7-3
CDR3aa: CASSLTPAGGLNEQFF

j_gene: TRBJ2-2
d_gene: TRBD2
v_gene: TRBV19
CDR3aa: CARKRTSGGNTGELFF

j_gene: TRBJ2-3
d_gene: TRBD2
v_gene: TRBV6-4
CDR3aa: CASSDEAGGPDTQYF

j_gene: TRBJ2-7
d_gene: NA
v_gene: TRBV28
CDR3aa: CASSLGGRSEQYF

j_gene: TRBJ1-3
d_gene: NA
v_gene: TRBV10-3
CDR3aa: CAISTATSGNTIYF

j_gene: TRBJ2-2
d_gene: TRBD2
v_gene: TRBV18
CDR3aa: CASSPRLAGERIPGELFF

j_gene: TRBJ2-1
d_gene: TRBD1
v_gene: TRBV6-2/TRBV6-3
CDR3aa: CASGRDRVNNEQFF

j_gene: TRBJ2-7
d_gene: TRBD2
v_gene: TRBV5-4
CDR3aa: CASSQSGASYEQYF